Shown below are 10 T cell receptor beta chains from a single sample sequenced in a study of blood T cell repertoires in COVID-19. Generated by immunoSEQ multiplex PCR, the TCRdb table keeps only in-frame clones and is missing some. The table has about 220,000 clones, about 80% seen once. The specimen was peripheral blood. These receptors were taken from a woman aged 30 to 39 who had recovered from COVID-19.

The V call is TRBV7-9, the J call TRBJ1-2; D ambiguous. Germline V gene sequence: CDR1 SEHNR, CDR2 FQNEAQ (reference sequence). CDR3 length: 13 amino acids. V was clipped by 7 bases and J by 2 bases, with 11 bases between them. CDR3: CASTAGENYGYTF. CDR3 DNA sequence: TGTGCCAGCACCGCCGGGGAGAACTATGGCTACACCTTC.

V and J are TRBV10-3 and TRBJ2-7; the D is unclear. V was clipped by 0 bases and J by 0 bases, with 3 bases between them. The germline V gene has CDR1 ENHRY and CDR2 SYGVKD. The length of the CDR3 is 13 residues. CDR3 sequence: CAISESSSYEQYF. Written as DNA, the CDR3 is TGTGCCATCAGTGAGTCCTCCTCCTACGAGCAGTACTTC.

The chain is built from TRBV7-2 and TRBJ2-7; D may be TRBD2 (6 bases). The CDR3 consists of 14 residues. Trimming removed 3 bases at V and 2 bases at J, with 11 bases between. CDR1 and CDR2 (germline): SGHTA, FQGNSA. The DNA for the CDR3 is TGTGCCAGCAGCTTCGAGGGAGGCCCCTACGAGCAGTACTTC. Protein: CASSFEGGPYEQYF. Combining the CDR3 with reference TRBV7-2 and TRBJ2-7 gives the whole variable domain GAGVSQSPSNKVTEKGKDVELRCDPISGHTALYWYRQSLGQGLEFLIYFQGNSAPDKSGLPSDRFSAERTGGSVSTLTIQRTQQEDSAVYLCASSFEGGPYEQYFGPGTRLTVT.

This clone was recorded only once. The CDR3 nucleotides read TGTGCCAGCAGTTTCGGCGGGAGGTCCTACGAGCAGTACTTC. It is translated as CASSFGGRSYEQYF. This rearrangement joins TRBV27 to TRBJ2-7, with 8 nucleotides matching TRBD2. Trimming removed 3 bases from V and 1 base from J; junction bases left unmatched: 2. The germline CDR1 and CDR2 sequences are MNHEY and SMNVEV (reference sequence). The CDR3 runs 14 residues.

This clone was observed a single time. The chain carries TRBV18 and TRBJ1-3; TRBD1 aligns across 10 bases. Trimming cost V 3 bases and J 4 bases; bases outside gene matches: 3. The CDR3 covers 15 residues. Germline V CDR1 and CDR2: KGHSH, LQKENI. CDR3 sequence reads: CASSPGTGEGNTIYF. CDR3 bases: TGTGCCAGCTCACCCGGGACAGGGGAAGGAAACACCATATATTTT.

In its sample, this clone was seen once. The rearrangement uses TRBV4-1 and TRBJ2-7; no clear D gene. Per the germline V gene, CDR1 is MGHRA and CDR2 is YSYEKL. V was cut by 1 base and J by 5 bases, with 12 bases left in between. The CDR3 contains 14 residues. The CDR3 region is CASSQGAPLDEQYF. In DNA, the CDR3 is TGCGCCAGCAGCCAAGGAGCGCCGTTGGACGAGCAGTACTTC.

Written as DNA, the CDR3 is TGTGCCAGTAGTCCCCGAACCAGCGGAGGATTCACAGATACGCAGTATTTT. Protein sequence: CASSPRTSGGFTDTQYF. The V call is TRBV19, the J call TRBJ2-3; possible D gene TRBD2, 5 bases. V was cut by 5 bases and J by 2 bases, with 20 bases left in between. There are 17 residues in the CDR3. Germline-derived CDR1 and CDR2 are LNHDA and SQIVND (reference sequence).

The chain joins TRBV7-7 to TRBJ2-5, with a tentative D call TRBD1 (6 bases). Germline lookup yields CDR1 SSHAT and CDR2 FNYEAQ (reference sequence). V was trimmed by 3 bases and J by 3 bases, leaving 8 bases between them. The CDR3 spans 13 residues. CDR3 nucleotides: TGTGCCAGCAGCTTGAACAGGGAAGAGACCCAGTACTTC. This encodes CASSLNREETQYF.

The chain is built from TRBV13 and TRBJ2-7, with TRBD1 as a possible D gene (6 bases). The V gene lost 1 base and the J gene lost 2 bases, with 9 bases spanning the gap. The germline gives CDR1 PRHDT, CDR2 FYEKMQ (reference sequence). CDR3 size: 14 residues. The CDR3 here is CASSLDNRAYEQYF. In nucleotides, the CDR3 is TGTGCCAGCAGCTTAGATAACAGGGCCTACGAGCAGTACTTC.

For this clone: A far larger clone is one base from this, pointing to a likely read error. The V and J genes are TRBV6-5 and TRBJ1-2; 10 bases agree with TRBD1. CDR1 MNHEY and CDR2 SVGAGI come from the germline V gene. V was clipped by 6 bases and J by 4 bases; unmatched bases: 5. The CDR3 extends over 14 amino acids. The CDR3 DNA is TGTGCCAGCAGCCCCGGGACAGGGGTCTATGGCTACACCTTC. Translation: CASSPGTGVYGYTF.